Shown below are 11 T cell receptor beta chains from a single sample sequenced in a study of T cell clonality in common variable immunodeficiency. General study points: Reportedly, TCR beta sequences from common variable immunodeficiency showed fewer deletions and N-nucleotide insertions.

Their recognized antigens are unknown. Some clones are missing from TCRdb's copy, which holds only in-frame ones; the method was immunoSEQ multiplex PCR. Captured here are about 23,000 clones, none seen once; the top ten comprise approximately 8.9%. Sequencing was done on a sample of peripheral blood mononuclear cells. The receptors stem from a human donor with common variable immunodeficiency.

Comment on this clone: From the germline J gene comes the end of the CDR3, since the read stops 3 residues before it. This chain uses TRBV10-1 with TRBJ2-7; D is undetermined. The germline CDR1 and CDR2 sequences are WNHNN and SYGVQD (reference sequence). The V end was cut by 3 bases, the J end by 6 bases, with 12 bases between. The length of the CDR3 is 13 residues. The sequenced CDR3 bases are TGCGCCAGCAGTGACAGGCCGGAAGGCGAG. Encoded protein: CASSDRPEGE. The CDR3 reads in full as CASSDRPEGEQYF.

This clone was detected only a few times. CDR3 DNA (partial): TGTGCCAGCAGTCGACTACCAACCAGGGATACG. Its protein product is CASSRLPTRDT. The full CDR3 is CASSRLPTRDTQYF. The V call is TRBV2, the J call TRBJ2-3, with D perhaps matching TRBD2 (5 bases). The observed sequence ends 3 residues before the CDR3 terminus, with the missing tail filled in from the germline J gene. Germline CDR1 reads SNHLY; CDR2 reads FYNNEI. The CDR3 contains 14 residues. V gave up 5 bases and J gave up 6 bases, with 15 bases separating them.

This clone has ten or more counts. The CDR3 is cut off 3 residues early in the read; its end comes from the germline J gene. The sample carries other DNA sequences with the same CDR3. V is TRBV18 and J is TRBJ1-1; possible D gene TRBD1, 6 bases. Looked up from germline, CDR1 is KGHSH and CDR2 is LQKENI. This CDR3 is 13 amino acids long. V lost 6 bases to trimming and J lost 1 base, with 9 bases between them. CDR3 DNA, as far as it was read: TGTGCCAGCTCCTCGACAGGGAACACTGAA. Translation gives CASSSTGNTE. The CDR3 in its entirety is CASSSTGNTEAFF.

This clone was observed a few times. With the read ending 3 residues before the CDR3 end, the germline J gene is used to fill in that end. The chain recombines TRBV30 with TRBJ2-3; 11 bases are shared with TRBD2. Trimming at V came to 7 bases and at J to 5 bases, leaving 5 bases not matched to a gene. Per germline, CDR1 GTSNPN and CDR2 SVGIG (reference sequence). This CDR3 is built from 13 residues. The covered CDR3 bases are TGTGCCTCTAGCGGGGGGCTGGGAGATACG. It is translated as CASSGGLGDT. The complete CDR3 reads CASSGGLGDTQYF.

To note about this clone: The read terminates 3 residues ahead of where the CDR3 ends, so the germline J gene completes it. The V call is TRBV7-8, the J call TRBJ1-5; 7 positions agree with TRBD1. The CDR3 sequence is 15 residues long. V gave up 6 bases and J gave up 0 bases; unmatched junction bases: 5. Per the germline V gene, CDR1 is SGHVS and CDR2 is FQNEAQ. CDR3 sequence: CASRRDRVSNQPQHF. The sequenced CDR3 bases are TGTGCCAGCAGGCGGGACAGAGTTAGCAATCAGCCC.

This clone was seen at least ten times. Read coverage stops 3 residues before the CDR3 terminus; the germline J gene supplies the remainder. This rearrangement joins TRBV11-2 to TRBJ2-5; 8 bases agree with TRBD1. Trimming removed 3 bases from V and 3 bases from J; junction bases left unmatched: 0. Germline V gives CDR1 SGHAT, CDR2 FQNNGV. The CDR3 consists of 13 residues. The part of the CDR3 DNA that was read is TGTGCCAGCAGCTTGGACAGGGAAGAGACC. Translation gives CASSLDREET. The entire CDR3 reads CASSLDREETQYF.

This CDR3 is CASKFQRGGPHTGELFF. Incomplete CDR3 DNA: TGTGCCAGCAAGTTCCAGCGGGGGGGCCCGCACACCGGGGAG. The V call is TRBV6-2 or TRBV6-3, the J call TRBJ2-2; 10 bases map to TRBD2. The CDR3 goes on 3 residues after the read ends, and that part is filled in from the germline J gene. V dropped 7 bases and J dropped 3; count of bases not matched to a gene: 11. Germline lookup yields CDR1 MNHEY and CDR2 SVGEGT. This CDR3 is 17 amino acids long.

By share, this clone counts as medium-sized. The CDR3 sequence: CASTRLGLLGETQYF. The sequenced part of the CDR3 DNA is TGTGCCAGCACTCGTTTAGGACTCCTCGGAGAGACC. The chain is built from TRBV6-2 or TRBV6-3 and TRBJ2-5; D perhaps matches TRBD2 (5 bases). The missing CDR3 end, 3 residues past where the read stops, is filled in from the germline J gene. The CDR3 totals 15 residues. V lost 7 bases, J lost 4 bases, and 19 bases lay in between. Germline values: CDR1 MNHEY, CDR2 SVGEGT.

In its sample, this clone was seen a few times. The read ends 3 residues before the CDR3 terminus; that terminus is restored from the germline J gene. The chain employs TRBV6-2 or TRBV6-3 and TRBJ2-1; 7 bases map to TRBD2. V lost 9 bases, J lost 7 bases, and 12 bases stayed unmatched. The CDR3 is 14 amino acids. CDR1 and CDR2 (germline): MNHEY, SVGEGT. Incomplete CDR3 DNA: TGTGCCAGTCGTTCTGCGGGAGAGTGGAATGAG. As protein: CASRSAGEWNE. The full CDR3 protein is CASRSAGEWNEQFF.

This clone has just a few counts. The read stops 3 residues short of the end of the CDR3; the missing end is completed from the germline J gene. The chain carries TRBV7-3 and TRBJ1-4; D is unclear. Germline lookup yields CDR1 SGHTA and CDR2 FQGTGA. Trimming removed 2 bases from V and 7 bases from J, with 8 bases in between. This CDR3 region has 13 residues. The CDR3 spells CASSLEGFEKLFF. Partial CDR3 DNA: TGTGCCAGCAGCTTAGAGGGTTTTGAAAAA.

The sample holds a few counts of this clone. The CDR3 is cut off 3 residues early in the read; its end comes from the germline J gene. V and J are TRBV30 and TRBJ1-2; TRBD1 is a possible D gene (6 bases). Trimming took off 3 bases at V and 6 bases at J, with 11 bases between the two ends. CDR3 length: 12 amino acids. Germline lookup yields CDR1 GTSNPN and CDR2 SVGIG (reference sequence). The sequenced part of the CDR3 DNA is TGTGCCTGGAGCAAACAGGGTGATGGC. It specifies CAWSKQGDG. The full CDR3 protein is CAWSKQGDGYTF.